The 7 T cell receptor beta chains reported below all come from one sample, sequenced in a study of blood T cell repertoires in COVID-19. Repertoires were generated with immunoSEQ multiplex PCR, while TCRdb's copy carries only in-frame clones and drops some. Of around 210,000 clones in the sample, 88% were seen once. Source material: peripheral blood. The receptors were sampled from a man between 50 and 59 years old with COVID-19, enrolled during active disease.

The V gene is TRBV14, the J gene TRBJ2-7, with TRBD2 identical over 11 bases. The length of the CDR3 is 16 residues. CDR1 is SGHDN and CDR2 is FVKESK in the germline V gene. V was pared by 2 bases and J by 9 bases, with 12 bases of the junction left unmatched. CDR3 nucleotides: TGTGCCAGCAGCCAACTAGCGGGGGGACTACAGAATGTGCAGTACTTC. Translated: CASSQLAGGLQNVQYF.

This chain connects TRBV2 to TRBJ2-3; tentatively, D is TRBD1 (5 bases). There are 12 residues in the CDR3. CDR1 is SNHLY, CDR2 FYNNEI, per germline. With 10 bases removed from V and 3 bases from J, the gap between germline ends came to 11 bases. The CDR3 protein is CATTEKTDTQYF. CDR3 DNA sequence: TGTGCCACGACAGAGAAAACAGATACGCAGTATTTT.

V gene TRBV7-9 combines with J gene TRBJ1-1; D uncertain. The CDR3 extends over 14 amino acids. V lost 5 bases to trimming and J lost 1 base, with 11 bases between them. Germline V gene data show CDR1 as SEHNR and CDR2 as FQNEAQ (reference sequence). The CDR3 protein is CASSPIAKNTEAFF. CDR3 nucleotide sequence: TGTGCCAGCAGCCCCATCGCGAAGAACACTGAAGCTTTCTTT.

The J gene is TRBJ1-3, the V gene TRBV4-1; unclear D gene. Germline-derived CDR1 and CDR2 are MGHRA and YSYEKL. V gave up 0 bases and J gave up 0 bases, with 12 bases separating them. The CDR3 covers 17 residues. The CDR3 sequence: CASSQESLAGSGNTIYF. CDR3 sequence (DNA): TGCGCCAGCAGCCAAGAGAGCCTCGCAGGCTCTGGAAACACCATATATTTT.

The chain links TRBV19 to TRBJ2-7, with a tentative D call TRBD2 (6 bases). The V end was cut by 9 bases, the J end by 2 bases, with 14 bases between. In germline, CDR1 is LNHDA, CDR2 SQIVND (reference sequence). The CDR3 loop spans 13 amino acids. This chain's CDR3 is CASGGLSTYEQYF. The CDR3 region has the DNA TGTGCCAGCGGGGGACTTTCAACCTACGAGCAGTACTTC.

The chain carries TRBV19 and TRBJ2-7; 8 bases match TRBD1. The J segment lost 6 bases and the V segment lost 4 bases, leaving 23 bases of the junction unmatched. The CDR3 spans 19 residues. Per germline, CDR1 LNHDA and CDR2 SQIVND (reference sequence). The CDR3 DNA is TGTGCCAGTAGTACTAGAGGAGGACAGGGCGCCCTTCGCGTAGGCGAGCAGTACTTC. Encoded protein: CASSTRGGQGALRVGEQYF.

This clone was counted once. In DNA, the CDR3 is TGTGCCAGCAGTTTAGTACAGGGGAGTGAAGCTTTCTTT. This encodes CASSLVQGSEAFF. The chain combines TRBV12-3 or TRBV12-4 with TRBJ1-1; the match to TRBD1 covers 7 bases. J lost 7 bases, V lost 1 base, and 3 bases had no gene match. This CDR3 contains 13 residues.